This T cell receptor beta chain was sequenced during a study of T-cell reconstitution after alpha-beta-depleted transplantation in children. The study's findings and limits: Surviving recipient T cells and thymic progenitors underlay high day-60 TCRbeta diversity in some patients. Expanded graft clones numbering several hundred reportedly gave rise to alpha-beta T cells about two months after transplant. T-cell counts and diversity were attributed mostly to newly produced T cells one year after transplant.

Of note for this clonotype: Its antigen is not identified.

V was shortened by 6 bases and J by 2 bases, with 4 bases between the two germline ends. Germline V CDR1 and CDR2: MNHEY, SVGAGI. This CDR3 is built from 11 residues. During its preparation, the TCRbeta library received unique molecular identifiers. Each CDR3 protein is one row after TCRdb ran MiXCR on the PCR reads. The table includes over 90,000 distinct CDR3 sequences, around 7% detected once. The TCR originated in a boy younger than 10 with acute lymphoblastic leukemia, due to receive a stem cell transplant. The sequencing used PBMCs, collected before TCRalphabeta/CD19-depleted stem cell transplant. The rearrangement joins TRBV6-5 to TRBJ1-2, with unresolved D. The CDR3 DNA sequence: TGTGCCAGCAGAAGAAACTATGGCTACACCTTC. It is translated as CASRRNYGYTF.